This T cell receptor beta chain was sequenced during a study of blood T cell repertoires in COVID-19. Authors' data handling: Amplification with reference gene primers provided the estimates of nucleated cell counts. Clones were sequenced by immunoSEQ multiplex PCR, and TCRdb holds only the in-frame ones, with some missing. The DNA gave D and trimming, while V, J and clone size come from that table. The table includes roughly 240,000 clones, 65% to 90% detected once. CDR3 length equals 12 residues. The V end lost 2 bases, the J end lost 6 bases, and 8 bases lay between the germline ends. The germline CDR1 and CDR2 sequences are SGHTA and FQGNSA.

The chain recombines TRBV7-2 with TRBJ2-7; D is perhaps TRBD1 (6 bases). The specimen sequenced was PBMCs or T cells enriched from blood (not recorded which). This sequence was found in a woman aged 45-59 years with acute COVID-19. The CDR3 coding sequence is TGTGCCAGCAGCTTAACAGGGTTCGAGCAGTACTTC. Amino acids: CASSLTGFEQYF.